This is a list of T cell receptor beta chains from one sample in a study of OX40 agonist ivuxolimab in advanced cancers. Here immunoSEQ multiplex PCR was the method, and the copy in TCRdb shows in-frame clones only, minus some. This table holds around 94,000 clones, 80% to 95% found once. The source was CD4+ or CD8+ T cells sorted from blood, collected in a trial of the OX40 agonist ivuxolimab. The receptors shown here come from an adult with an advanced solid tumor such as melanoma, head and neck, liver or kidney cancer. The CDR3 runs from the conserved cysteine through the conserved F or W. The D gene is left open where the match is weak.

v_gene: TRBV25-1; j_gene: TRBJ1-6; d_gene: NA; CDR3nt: TGTGCCAGCGGAAATAATTCACCCCTCCACTTT; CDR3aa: CASGNNSPLHF
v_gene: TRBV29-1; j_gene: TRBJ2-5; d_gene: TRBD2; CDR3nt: TGCAGCGTCTTAGCGGGAGACGAGACCCAGTACTTC; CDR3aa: CSVLAGDETQYF
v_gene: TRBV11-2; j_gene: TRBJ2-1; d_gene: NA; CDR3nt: TGTGCCAGCAGCCCCTCTCTCAACTACAATGAGCAGTTCTTC; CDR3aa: CASSPSLNYNEQFF
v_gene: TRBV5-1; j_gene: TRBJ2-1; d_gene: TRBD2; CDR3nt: TGCGCCAGCAGCTTGGATGAGCGGGAGTTTTTTCATGAGCAGTTCTTC; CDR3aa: CASSLDEREFFHEQFF
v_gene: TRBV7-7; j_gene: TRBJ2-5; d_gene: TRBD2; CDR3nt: TGTGCCAGCAGCTCCGTTGGACTAGCGGGAGAGGAGACCCAGTACTTC; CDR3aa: CASSSVGLAGEETQYF
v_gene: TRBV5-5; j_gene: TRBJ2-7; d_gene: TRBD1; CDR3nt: TGTGCCAGCAGCCGGGACAGGGGCTACGAGCAGTACTTC; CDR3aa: CASSRDRGYEQYF
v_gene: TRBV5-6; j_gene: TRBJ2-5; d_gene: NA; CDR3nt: TGTGCCAGCAGCTCACAAGAGACCCAGTACTTC; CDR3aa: CASSSQETQYF
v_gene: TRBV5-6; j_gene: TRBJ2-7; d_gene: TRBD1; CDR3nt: TGTGCCAGCAGCCCATCGGACAGGGCTCACTACGAGCAGTACTTC; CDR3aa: CASSPSDRAHYEQYF
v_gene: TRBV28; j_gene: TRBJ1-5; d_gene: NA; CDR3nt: TGTGCCAGCAGCCGGCGGCATAGCAATCAGCCCCAGCATTTT; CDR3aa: CASSRRHSNQPQHF
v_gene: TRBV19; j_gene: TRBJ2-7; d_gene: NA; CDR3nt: TGTGCCAGTAGTATAGGAGGAGAGGAGCAGTACTTC; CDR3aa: CASSIGGEEQYF
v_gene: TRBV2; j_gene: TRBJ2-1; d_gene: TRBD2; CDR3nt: TGTGCCAGCTCGGCTTTAGCGGGAGCGTACTACAATGAGCAGTTCTTC; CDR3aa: CASSALAGAYYNEQFF